This T cell receptor beta chain was observed in a study of Graves' ophthalmopathy and Graves' hyperthyroidism. V was clipped by 5 bases and J by 0 bases, with 11 bases between them. CDR3 length: 15 residues. From germline, CDR1 is DFQATT and CDR2 SNEGSKA (reference sequence). Amplified TCR beta CDR3 regions were obtained using RNA transcripts as template. A first-round RT-PCR used HTBI primers, followed by a second-round multiplex PCR. TCRdb fed the multiplex PCR reads into MiXCR, producing one record per CDR3 protein. The sample contains over a million distinct CDR3 sequences, about two fifths of which appear only once. This clonotype was seen a single time.

This receptor was taken from an adult man with Graves' hyperthyroidism. This chain connects TRBV20-1 to TRBJ1-6; no definite D call. Sequencing was carried out using peripheral blood or thyroid tissue (not recorded which). CDR3 sequence: CSAADGSSYNSPLHF. The CDR3, as DNA: TGCAGTGCTGCGGACGGCAGCTCCTATAATTCACCCCTCCACTTT.